This is a list of T cell receptor beta chains from one sample in a study of shared clonotypes between healthy human individuals. TCRdb keeps only in-frame clones here, not all; method: immunoSEQ multiplex PCR. The table includes a few million clones, around nine tenths detected once. Specimen: naive CD4+ T cells sorted from blood. The receptors derive from a young man in good health. Each CDR3 is given with its conserved first and last residue.

CDR3 protein: CASSPRQGNYGYTF
J gene: TRBJ1-2
V gene: TRBV5-1

CDR3 protein: CASSLEAALSTDTQYF
J gene: TRBJ2-3
V gene: TRBV5-1

CDR3 protein: CSVGRQNTGELFF
J gene: TRBJ2-2
V gene: TRBV29-1

CDR3 protein: CASSTKGFQVAYGYTF
J gene: TRBJ1-2
V gene: TRBV19

CDR3 protein: CASGSDGYTEAFF
J gene: TRBJ1-1
V gene: TRBV12-5

CDR3 protein: CASPARAGQNTEAFF
J gene: TRBJ1-1
V gene: TRBV2

CDR3 protein: CAIRDSGASNEKLFF
J gene: TRBJ1-4
V gene: TRBV10-3

CDR3 protein: CASSASGKNQPQHF
J gene: TRBJ1-5
V gene: TRBV25-1

CDR3 protein: CASSLGSLSGANVLTF
J gene: TRBJ2-6
V gene: TRBV5-1

CDR3 protein: CAINPGQGDGYGYTF
J gene: TRBJ1-2
V gene: TRBV10-3

CDR3 protein: CATSPDSNYGYTF
J gene: TRBJ1-2
V gene: TRBV15

CDR3 protein: CASSLVQAGRDWGSPLHF
J gene: TRBJ1-6
V gene: TRBV5-1

CDR3 protein: CASSSGTGDTDTQYF
J gene: TRBJ2-3
V gene: TRBV6-5

CDR3 protein: CASSIGGQGNTF
J gene: TRBJ1-2
V gene: TRBV19

CDR3 protein: CASSLSRQLGNQPQHF
J gene: TRBJ1-5
V gene: TRBV28

CDR3 protein: CASSPLLRSSGNTIYF
J gene: TRBJ1-3
V gene: TRBV18

CDR3 protein: CASGSPAGGPSYEQYF
J gene: TRBJ2-7
V gene: TRBV12-5

CDR3 protein: CASSSGTNYNEQFF
J gene: TRBJ2-1
V gene: TRBV7-6

CDR3 protein: CASSASLAGGPGTGELFF
J gene: TRBJ2-2
V gene: TRBV7-2

CDR3 protein: CASSLAGGPYEQYF
J gene: TRBJ2-7
V gene: TRBV11-2

CDR3 protein: CASSLRGPGASNQPQHF
J gene: TRBJ1-5
V gene: TRBV7-2

CDR3 protein: CAWIPGYNEQFF
J gene: TRBJ2-1
V gene: TRBV30

CDR3 protein: CASKGGTNTEAFF
J gene: TRBJ1-1
V gene: TRBV6-1

CDR3 protein: CASSLGSGFSNEQFF
J gene: TRBJ2-1
V gene: TRBV7-9

CDR3 protein: CASRDTYNEQFF
J gene: TRBJ2-1
V gene: TRBV5-1